This T cell receptor (beta chain) was obtained from a study of blood T cell repertoires in COVID-19. Study-level information: Sample material is recorded as cDNA or gDNA derived from T cells, B-cell-depleted T cells, or PBMCs.

Authors' methods: Scientists estimated how many nucleated cells there were by amplifying reference gene primers. Only in-frame clones appear in the TCRdb table, and some are missing; sequencing was by immunoSEQ multiplex PCR. V and J calls and clone size are as listed in that table; D and trimming were resolved from the DNA. The sample yields roughly 370,000 clones, just under 90% seen once. In Cohort 3, a recovered donor had either two negative PCRs, clearance, or symptom resolution. Trimming at V came to 2 bases and at J to 4 bases, leaving 8 bases not matched to a gene. Germline CDR1 MGHRA, CDR2 YSYEKL. The CDR3 loop spans 15 amino acids.

The clonotype was recovered from a woman aged 45-60 years who had recovered from COVID-19. Sequencing input: PBMCs or T cells enriched from blood (not recorded which). The rearrangement joins TRBV4-1 to TRBJ2-7, with TRBD1 matching 7 bases. CDR3: CASSQTPRDSYEQYF. Here the CDR3 DNA reads TGCGCCAGCAGCCAAACCCCTCGGGACAGTTACGAGCAGTACTTC.